This is a list of T cell receptor beta chains from one sample in a study of blood T cell repertoires in COVID-19. The data were produced by immunoSEQ multiplex PCR, yet TCRdb's version contains in-frame clones alone and is incomplete. Of about 120,000 clones listed, about 79% are singletons. Source material: peripheral blood. The receptors here all came from a man between 65 and 79 years old with acute or convalescent COVID-19. Both conserved end residues are part of each CDR3. The order of the fields is D gene, clone size, J gene, V gene, CDR3 DNA, CDR3 protein. The D gene is left open where the match is weak. Not every row has a clone size; where given, it reads once, few, many or a size class.

-	-	TRBJ2-1	TRBV3-1/TRBV3-2	TGTGCCAGCAGCCAAGACTTATGGGGGGTGCTTGAGCAGTTCTTC	CASSQDLWGVLEQFF
-	-	TRBJ1-3	TRBV11-3	TGTGCCAGCAGCTTATCGAGCTCTGGAAACACCATATATTTT	CASSLSSSGNTIYF
TRBD2	-	TRBJ2-3	TRBV9	TGTGCCAGCAGCGTAGCTGACCTCTTGGGGGGGGCGCAGTATTTT	CASSVADLLGGAQYF
TRBD2	-	TRBJ2-1	TRBV5-6	TGTGCCAGCAGCTTGGGGCTAGCGGGGACTTACAATGAGCAGTTCTTC	CASSLGLAGTYNEQFF
TRBD1	few	TRBJ1-4	TRBV7-4	TGTGCCAGCAGCTACCGACAGGGAGGCGGTGAAAAACTGTTTTTT	CASSYRQGGGEKLFF
TRBD2	-	TRBJ2-3	TRBV19	TGTGCCAGTAGTCCTAGCGGGGGCCACACAGATACGCAGTATTTT	CASSPSGGHTDTQYF
-	-	TRBJ1-6	TRBV11-3	TGTGCCAGCAGCTTAAACCCAGAGGCGCCCCTCCACTTT	CASSLNPEAPLHF
TRBD2	-	TRBJ2-2	TRBV27	TGTGCCAGCAGTTTCTTTAGCGGGGGAGACACCGGGGAGCTGTTTTTT	CASSFFSGGDTGELFF
-	once	TRBJ1-4	TRBV3-1/TRBV3-2	TGTGCCAGCAGCCCTTCCCGACTCCCGCAGGGTGAAAAACTGTTTTTT	CASSPSRLPQGEKLFF
-	few	TRBJ2-7	TRBV9	TGTGCCAGCAGCGTAGGAGGGCGGGAGCAGTACTTC	CASSVGGREQYF
-	-	TRBJ2-2	TRBV19	TGTGCCACCTCGGACAGAAAGAACACCGGGGAGCTGTTTTTT	CATSDRKNTGELFF
-	-	TRBJ2-3	TRBV4-2	TGTGCCAGCAGCTTTCCTGTCCGGGAAGGGACAGATACGCAGTATTTT	CASSFPVREGTDTQYF
-	-	TRBJ1-5	TRBV6-5	TGTGCCAGCAGTACCCGGACGGGGAATCAGCCCCAGCATTTT	CASSTRTGNQPQHF